The rows below give T cell receptor beta chains drawn from one sample of a study of blood T cell repertoires in COVID-19. Data came from immunoSEQ multiplex PCR; TCRdb stores just in-frame clones and leaves some out. The sample includes over 150,000 clones, more than 75% of them seen just once. The sequenced material came from peripheral blood. The receptor set was obtained from a man in his forties or fifties who had recovered from COVID-19. Each CDR3 is given with its conserved first and last residue. D genes are given only for firm matches. Size values are once, few and many counts, or a class for expanded clones, and some rows have none.

clone size: -; J gene: TRBJ2-7; D gene: TRBD2; V gene: TRBV14; CDR3 length: 16; CDR3 DNA: TGTGCCAGCAGCCAAGAGACTAGCGGGGGCCGCGGCGAGCAGTACTTC; CDR3 protein: CASSQETSGGRGEQYF
clone size: -; J gene: TRBJ1-3; D gene: -; V gene: TRBV19; CDR3 length: 16; CDR3 DNA: TGTGCCAGCACTTTTTCGCCAGGGGCCAGTGGAAACACCATATATTTT; CDR3 protein: CASTFSPGASGNTIYF
clone size: few; J gene: TRBJ1-5; D gene: TRBD1; V gene: TRBV6-5; CDR3 length: 15; CDR3 DNA: TGTGCCAGCAGCCAAGGACAGGGATGGAATCAGCCCCAGCATTTT; CDR3 protein: CASSQGQGWNQPQHF
clone size: -; J gene: TRBJ2-7; D gene: -; V gene: TRBV28; CDR3 length: 15; CDR3 DNA: TGTGCCAGCAGCGTTACACCGGGAAGCCCCGACGAGCAGTACTTC; CDR3 protein: CASSVTPGSPDEQYF
clone size: -; J gene: TRBJ2-1; D gene: TRBD2; V gene: TRBV6-5; CDR3 length: 15; CDR3 DNA: TGTGCCAGCAGCTCCCCGACTAGCGGGGGAAATGAGCAGTTCTTC; CDR3 protein: CASSSPTSGGNEQFF
clone size: -; J gene: TRBJ1-4; D gene: TRBD1; V gene: TRBV5-1; CDR3 length: 15; CDR3 DNA: TGCGCCAGCAGCTTGGTGGGACAGTCAAATGAAAAACTGTTTTTT; CDR3 protein: CASSLVGQSNEKLFF
clone size: -; J gene: TRBJ1-2; D gene: -; V gene: TRBV19; CDR3 length: 12; CDR3 DNA: TGTGCCAGTAGTGAAGACTACTATGGCTACACCTTC; CDR3 protein: CASSEDYYGYTF
clone size: -; J gene: TRBJ1-2; D gene: -; V gene: TRBV21-1; CDR3 length: 13; CDR3 DNA: TGTGCCAGCAGCAAAGCAGGGGGCGACGGCTACACCTTC; CDR3 protein: CASSKAGGDGYTF
clone size: -; J gene: TRBJ2-3; D gene: TRBD1; V gene: TRBV5-5; CDR3 length: 15; CDR3 DNA: TGTGCCAGCAAAGCCGGGACAGGGGTTGGAGATACGCAGTATTTT; CDR3 protein: CASKAGTGVGDTQYF
clone size: -; J gene: TRBJ1-1; D gene: -; V gene: TRBV11-2; CDR3 length: 14; CDR3 DNA: TGTGCCAGCAGCTTAACGGCAGGGGTAGGTCGGGCTTTCTTT; CDR3 protein: CASSLTAGVGRAFF
clone size: -; J gene: TRBJ1-2; D gene: TRBD1; V gene: TRBV5-1; CDR3 length: 16; CDR3 DNA: TGCGCCAGCAGCTTGGATTCGACAGGGGGTTTAAAAGGCTACACCTTC; CDR3 protein: CASSLDSTGGLKGYTF
clone size: -; J gene: TRBJ1-2; D gene: TRBD1; V gene: TRBV18; CDR3 length: 19; CDR3 DNA: TGTGCCAGCTCACCCAACGCGTTACCGGGACAGGGGGAAGGAGATGGCTACACCTTC; CDR3 protein: CASSPNALPGQGEGDGYTF
clone size: -; J gene: TRBJ2-5; D gene: -; V gene: TRBV3-1/TRBV3-2; CDR3 length: 14; CDR3 DNA: TGTGCCAGCGGAGGGCTTCCCGCCCAAGAGACCCAGTACTTC; CDR3 protein: CASGGLPAQETQYF
clone size: -; J gene: TRBJ2-4; D gene: TRBD2; V gene: TRBV6-2/TRBV6-3; CDR3 length: 16; CDR3 DNA: TGTGCCAGCAGTGGGGGACTAGCGGGAAAAAAAAACATTCAGTACTTC; CDR3 protein: CASSGGLAGKKNIQYF
clone size: -; J gene: TRBJ1-4; D gene: -; V gene: TRBV30; CDR3 length: 18; CDR3 DNA: TGTGCCTGGAGTGTACGACTCGGGGTCGTCGGATCTAATGAAAAACTGTTTTTT; CDR3 protein: CAWSVRLGVVGSNEKLFF
clone size: -; J gene: TRBJ2-1; D gene: TRBD2; V gene: TRBV11-2; CDR3 length: 15; CDR3 DNA: TGTGCCAGCAGCTTAGTACTAGCGGGCTACAATGAGCAGTTCTTC; CDR3 protein: CASSLVLAGYNEQFF
clone size: few; J gene: TRBJ2-7; D gene: -; V gene: TRBV7-2; CDR3 length: 14; CDR3 DNA: TGTGCCAGCAGCTTAGCAGCGCGAGTGGGCGAGCAGTACTTC; CDR3 protein: CASSLAARVGEQYF
clone size: -; J gene: TRBJ2-7; D gene: -; V gene: TRBV28; CDR3 length: 12; CDR3 DNA: TGTGCCAGCAGCCAAGCCGTGAAAGAGCAGTACTTC; CDR3 protein: CASSQAVKEQYF
clone size: -; J gene: TRBJ2-3; D gene: -; V gene: TRBV19; CDR3 length: 14; CDR3 DNA: TGTGCCAGTATTCAAACCGGCGGAACAGATACGCAGTATTTT; CDR3 protein: CASIQTGGTDTQYF
clone size: -; J gene: TRBJ2-2; D gene: -; V gene: TRBV30; CDR3 length: 14; CDR3 DNA: TGTGCCTGGAGTAGGCAGGGCCCGACCGGGGAGCTGTTTTTT; CDR3 protein: CAWSRQGPTGELFF
clone size: -; J gene: TRBJ1-2; D gene: TRBD1; V gene: TRBV14; CDR3 length: 13; CDR3 DNA: TGTGCCAGCAGCCTCACAGGGGTTTACGGCTACACCTTC; CDR3 protein: CASSLTGVYGYTF
clone size: once; J gene: TRBJ1-2; D gene: TRBD1; V gene: TRBV6-5; CDR3 length: 15; CDR3 DNA: TGTGCCAGCAGTCATCGACAGGGGCTCGGGGCTGGCTACACCTTC; CDR3 protein: CASSHRQGLGAGYTF
clone size: -; J gene: TRBJ2-3; D gene: TRBD2; V gene: TRBV6-2/TRBV6-3; CDR3 length: 16; CDR3 DNA: TGTGCCAGCAGTTATAGGACTAGCGGGGCCACAGATACGCAGTATTTT; CDR3 protein: CASSYRTSGATDTQYF
clone size: -; J gene: TRBJ2-7; D gene: TRBD2; V gene: TRBV7-3; CDR3 length: 15; CDR3 DNA: TGTGCCAGCAGCCCGGGACCGGGACTAGCGGCCGAGCAGTACTTC; CDR3 protein: CASSPGPGLAAEQYF
clone size: -; J gene: TRBJ2-1; D gene: -; V gene: TRBV6-5; CDR3 length: 15; CDR3 DNA: TGTGCCACCGGTCGGGTGAGCGGCTCCTACAATGAGCAGTTCTTC; CDR3 protein: CATGRVSGSYNEQFF
clone size: -; J gene: TRBJ2-5; D gene: TRBD2; V gene: TRBV5-1; CDR3 length: 17; CDR3 DNA: TGCGCCAGCAGCTTGGCCCCGGGGGGTGATATCCAAGAGACCCAGTACTTC; CDR3 protein: CASSLAPGGDIQETQYF
clone size: -; J gene: TRBJ1-1; D gene: -; V gene: TRBV6-1; CDR3 length: 15; CDR3 DNA: TGTGCCAGCAGTGAAATATGGACACCGAACACTGAAGCTTTCTTT; CDR3 protein: CASSEIWTPNTEAFF
clone size: -; J gene: TRBJ1-5; D gene: TRBD1; V gene: TRBV7-8; CDR3 length: 15; CDR3 DNA: TGTGCCAGCAGCTTAACTACAGGGGGCTACCAGCCCCAGCATTTT; CDR3 protein: CASSLTTGGYQPQHF
clone size: -; J gene: TRBJ2-1; D gene: TRBD2; V gene: TRBV19; CDR3 length: 15; CDR3 DNA: TGTGCCAGCTGGCGGGGCAGCGGGAGTTACAATGAGCAGTTCTTC; CDR3 protein: CASWRGSGSYNEQFF
clone size: -; J gene: TRBJ2-5; D gene: TRBD1; V gene: TRBV2; CDR3 length: 18; CDR3 DNA: TGTGCCAGCAGTCCGAGACAGGGGGCGCTGGGCGGCCAAGAGACCCAGTACTTC; CDR3 protein: CASSPRQGALGGQETQYF
clone size: -; J gene: TRBJ2-7; D gene: -; V gene: TRBV6-1; CDR3 length: 15; CDR3 DNA: TGTGCCAGCAGTGAAGACCCCGGCGGGGTGAGGGAGCAGTACTTC; CDR3 protein: CASSEDPGGVREQYF
clone size: -; J gene: TRBJ2-2; D gene: TRBD1; V gene: TRBV4-1; CDR3 length: 17; CDR3 DNA: TGCGCCAGCAGCCAGGGAGCCGGGACAGCAAACACCGGGGAGCTGTTTTTT; CDR3 protein: CASSQGAGTANTGELFF
clone size: -; J gene: TRBJ2-3; D gene: -; V gene: TRBV7-3; CDR3 length: 12; CDR3 DNA: TGTGCCAGCAGCTTACGCGGGGAGACGCAGTATTTT; CDR3 protein: CASSLRGETQYF
clone size: once; J gene: TRBJ2-1; D gene: -; V gene: TRBV5-8; CDR3 length: 17; CDR3 DNA: TGTGCCAGCAGCCCCCGGAAGGGGTCGAGCTCCTACAATGAGCAGTTCTTC; CDR3 protein: CASSPRKGSSSYNEQFF
clone size: -; J gene: TRBJ2-5; D gene: -; V gene: TRBV29-1; CDR3 length: 12; CDR3 DNA: TGCAGCGTTCGTCTAGGCGGGAAGACCCAGTACTTC; CDR3 protein: CSVRLGGKTQYF
clone size: -; J gene: TRBJ2-3; D gene: -; V gene: TRBV19; CDR3 length: 12; CDR3 DNA: TGTGCCAGTAGTCGCGATATGAATACGCAGTATTTT; CDR3 protein: CASSRDMNTQYF